The 19 T cell receptor beta chains given below trace back to one sample, sequenced in a study of CD8 T cells in Susac syndrome. RNA amounts of roughly 0.5 to 1 ug underwent reverse transcription with random hexamers. TCRdb reprocessed the immunoSEQ multiplex PCR reads with MiXCR, giving one entry per CDR3 protein. The sample includes about 160,000 distinct CDR3 sequences, approximately 94% of them seen just once. The sequencing sample was made of CD4+ T cells from PBMCs. These receptors all stem from a human donor with multiple sclerosis.

The gene calls are TRBV23-1 and TRBJ2-3; 7 nucleotides agree with TRBD2. TRBV23-1 is identified as an open reading frame with a role that is uncertain. J gave up 6 bases and V 8 bases, and 11 bases lay outside the gene matches. The CDR3 covers 14 residues. The CDR3 coding sequence is TGCGCCAGCGAAGGACTAGTGTTCCCCGATACGCAGTATTTT. Its translation: CASEGLVFPDTQYF.

V is TRBV27 and J is TRBJ1-1; TRBD1 agrees at 8 bases. Germline V gene lookup returns CDR1 MNHEY and CDR2 SMNVEV (reference sequence). J lost 0 bases, V lost 6 bases, and 15 bases had no gene match. The CDR3 sequence is 18 residues long. In nucleotides, the CDR3 is TGTGCCAGCAGATCCGACAGGGGCGATTACGAAATGAACACTGAAGCTTTCTTT. This translates into CASRSDRGDYEMNTEAFF.

This chain links TRBV5-1 with TRBJ2-3; 9 nucleotides agree with TRBD2. From germline, CDR1 is SGHRS and CDR2 YFSETQ. With V trimmed by 0 bases and J by 4 bases, 3 bases remained unmatched. This CDR3 is built from 15 residues. The CDR3 region has the DNA TGCGCCAGCAGCTTGGGTCTAGCGGGATCAGATACGCAGTATTTT. This codes for CASSLGLAGSDTQYF.

The rearrangement links TRBV2 to TRBJ1-1, with 7 bases that match TRBD1. Looked up from germline, CDR1 is SNHLY and CDR2 is FYNNEI. CDR3 length equals 14 residues. V gave up 6 bases and J gave up 4 bases; unmatched junction bases: 8. The DNA for the CDR3 is TGTGCCAGCAGGGGAACAGGGGTCGGCACTGAAGCTTTCTTT. Its protein is CASRGTGVGTEAFF. Full variable domain (outside the CDR3, taken from reference TRBV2 and TRBJ1-1): EPEVTQTPSHQVTQMGQEVILRCVPISNHLYFYWYRQILGQKVEFLVSFYNNEISEKSEIFDDQFSVERPDGSNFTLKIRSTKLEDSAMYFCASRGTGVGTEAFFGQGTRLTVV.

This clonotype appeared once. This chain joins TRBV6-1 and TRBJ2-1; D unresolved. Germline V CDR1 and CDR2: MNHNS, SASEGT. CDR3 length: 12 residues. Deletions cut 6 bases from V and 3 bases from J, with 6 bases between. CDR3 residues: CASRRIYNEQFF. CDR3 DNA: TGTGCCAGCAGACGGATCTACAATGAGCAGTTCTTC.

This clonotype was observed a single time. The chain joins TRBV30 to TRBJ2-1; 8 bases map to TRBD2. J gave up 1 base and V 5 bases, and 7 bases lay outside the gene matches. This CDR3 has 15 amino acids. Germline V lookup: CDR1 GTSNPN, CDR2 SVGIG (reference sequence). This chain's CDR3 is CAWGREGLSYNEQFF. The DNA of the CDR3 is TGTGCCTGGGGCCGGGAGGGCCTGTCCTACAATGAGCAGTTCTTC.

DNA of the CDR3: TGTGCCAGCAGTTTTCTTTGGGCCGATCAGCCCCAGCATTTT. Residues: CASSFLWADQPQHF. The rearrangement links TRBV12-3 or TRBV12-4 to TRBJ1-5; unclear D gene. Trimming removed 3 bases from V and 5 bases from J, with 11 bases in between. This CDR3 has 14 amino acids.

This clonotype was seen only once. The V and J genes are TRBV28 and TRBJ2-5, with 8 bases fitting TRBD2. The CDR3 totals 15 residues. Germline CDR1 reads MDHEN; CDR2 reads SYDVKM. Germline trimming cut 4 bases from V and 5 bases from J; bases unmatched to any gene: 9. CDR3 region: CASSSPGTSMETQYF. CDR3 nucleotide sequence: TGTGCCAGCAGTTCCCCTGGGACTAGTATGGAGACCCAGTACTTC. The whole variable domain, remainder taken from reference TRBV28 and TRBJ2-5, is DVKVTQSSRYLVKRTGEKVFLECVQDMDHENMFWYRQDPGLGLRLIYFSYDVKMKEKGDIPEGYSVSREKKERFSLILESASTNQTSMYLCASSSPGTSMETQYFGPGTRLLVL.

This clonotype was detected only once. The chain links TRBV6-5 to TRBJ1-2; the D is unclear. There are 15 residues in the CDR3. CDR1 is MNHEY and CDR2 is SVGAGI in the germline V gene. Trimming stripped 2 bases from V and 1 base from J, with 11 bases between. The chain's CDR3 is CASSYGLSLNYGYTF. The CDR3 region has the DNA TGTGCCAGCAGTTACGGGCTATCTCTTAACTATGGCTACACCTTC.

The J gene is TRBJ1-4, the V gene TRBV7-9; maybe TRBD1 (6 bases). In germline, CDR1 is SEHNR, CDR2 FQNEAQ (reference sequence). The CDR3 is 13 residues long. V lost 6 bases to trimming and J lost 10 bases, with 15 bases between them. CDR3 residues: CASRAGAAGKLFF. The CDR3 nucleotides are TGTGCCAGCAGGGCGGGGGCCGCGGGAAAACTGTTTTTT.

This clonotype was observed a few times. The V call is TRBV18, the J call TRBJ2-5; D is undetermined. There are 11 residues in the CDR3. Germline V lookup: CDR1 KGHSH, CDR2 LQKENI. V shed 6 bases and J shed 3 bases, with 5 bases lying between them. In nucleotides, the CDR3 is TGTGCCAGCTCTCGAGAAGAGACCCAGTACTTC. Translated, it gives CASSREETQYF. Together with reference TRBV18 and TRBJ2-5, the CDR3 gives the full variable domain: NAGVMQNPRHLVRRRGQEARLRCSPMKGHSHVYWYRQLPEEGLKFMVYLQKENIIDESGMPKERFSAEFPKEGPSILRIQQVVRGDSAAYFCASSREETQYFGPGTRLLVL.

The chain employs TRBV7-2 and TRBJ2-7, with 7 bases that match TRBD1. The CDR3 is 14 amino acids. J gave up 0 bases and V 3 bases, and 2 bases lay outside the gene matches. Germline CDR1 reads SGHTA; CDR2 reads FQGNSA. This CDR3 is CASSFGTVSYEQYF. CDR3 DNA sequence: TGTGCCAGCAGCTTCGGGACAGTCTCCTACGAGCAGTACTTC.

The gene calls are TRBV6-2 or TRBV6-3 and TRBJ2-1, with D perhaps TRBD1 (6 bases). The CDR3 runs to 12 residues. Trimming removed 6 bases from V and 10 bases from J, with 13 bases in between. Germline V gives CDR1 MNHEY, CDR2 SVGEGT. CDR3 DNA sequence: TGTGCCAGCAGCCATCAGGGGTACGAGCAGTTCTTC. It translates to CASSHQGYEQFF.

V and J are TRBV28 and TRBJ1-4; 7 bases map to TRBD1. The ends lost 4 bases at V and 3 bases at J; junction bases unmatched: 5. Germline V lookup: CDR1 MDHEN, CDR2 SYDVKM. CDR3 length: 15 amino acids. The CDR3 sequence is CASSSRQGSNEKLFF. CDR3 nucleotide sequence: TGTGCCAGCAGTTCGCGACAGGGTTCTAATGAAAAACTGTTTTTT. The complete variable domain, with remaining parts taken from reference TRBV28 and TRBJ1-4, reads DVKVTQSSRYLVKRTGEKVFLECVQDMDHENMFWYRQDPGLGLRLIYFSYDVKMKEKGDIPEGYSVSREKKERFSLILESASTNQTSMYLCASSSRQGSNEKLFFGSGTQLSVL.

The rearrangement joins TRBV7-3 to TRBJ1-1; the D is unclear. V lost 3 bases and J 1 base, leaving 18 bases between the germline ends. The CDR3 contains 17 residues. Germline V gives CDR1 SGHTA, CDR2 FQGTGA. CDR3 in amino acids: CASSLRAKSGENTEAFF. The CDR3 nucleotides are TGTGCCAGCAGCTTGAGGGCTAAAAGCGGGGAGAACACTGAAGCTTTCTTT.

This clonotype showed up just once. In DNA form, the CDR3 reads TGTGCCACCTCCCCGTCCGGGACTGCCTGGGGCATTCAGTACTTC. Protein sequence: CATSPSGTAWGIQYF. The chain is built from TRBV2 and TRBJ2-4, with TRBD2 as a possible D gene (6 bases). Per germline, CDR1 SNHLY and CDR2 FYNNEI. The CDR3 consists of 15 residues. Trimming pared 10 bases from V and 9 bases from J, leaving 25 bases between.

A single count supports this clonotype. The V gene is TRBV7-9, the J gene TRBJ2-2, with D tentatively TRBD1 (5 bases). The CDR3 extends over 16 amino acids. The V end was cut by 6 bases, the J end by 6 bases, with 20 bases between. CDR1 is SEHNR, CDR2 FQNEAQ, per germline (reference sequence). The CDR3 DNA reads TGTGCCAGCAGAGGGGATAAAAAAGGAATTCCCGGGGAGCTGTTTTTT. Translation: CASRGDKKGIPGELFF. Using reference TRBV7-9 and TRBJ2-2 for the parts outside the CDR3, the full variable domain is DTGVSQNPRHKITKRGQNVTFRCDPISEHNRLYWYRQTLGQGPEFLTYFQNEAQLEKSRLLSDRFSAERPKGSFSTLEIQRTEQGDSAMYLCASRGDKKGIPGELFFGEGSRLTVL.

The J gene is TRBJ2-3, the V gene TRBV20-1, with 10 bases identical to TRBD2. V trimming: 6 bases; J trimming: 6 bases; junction bases outside the gene matches: 12. The CDR3 has 15 amino acids. Germline CDR1 reads DFQATT; CDR2 reads SNEGSKA (reference sequence). The CDR3 coding sequence is TGCAGTGCAAGGACTAGCGGAAGCGCGCCGGATACGCAGTATTTT. This codes for CSARTSGSAPDTQYF.

This clonotype has just one count. This chain connects TRBV4-2 to TRBJ2-7, with D hard to call. V lost 3 bases and J lost 1, with 13 bases in between. The CDR3 runs to 15 residues. CDR1 and CDR2 from the germline V gene are LGHNA and YNFKEQ. CDR3 sequence: CASSQSRAASYEQYF. The CDR3 DNA is TGTGCCAGCAGCCAGAGTCGGGCCGCTTCCTACGAGCAGTACTTC.